The 26 T cell receptor beta chains below come from one sample, sequenced in a study of vaccination and CD4 T cells after COVID-19. TCRdb itself ran the PCR reads through MiXCR, one entry per CDR3 protein. The sample has approximately 30,000 distinct CDR3 sequences, 51% seen once. The time point denotes: late sampling 161 to 241 days after vaccination in a few convalescent patients. The sequencing used CD4+ T cells from blood, collected about 7 months after SARS-CoV-2 vaccination. The origin of the receptors is a human donor who had recovered from COVID-19.

The chain recombines TRBV7-2 with TRBJ2-1; no reliable D call. Between the trimmed V and J ends, which lost 5 bases and 6 bases, there was a span of 5 bases. The CDR3 sequence is 11 residues long. The V gene's germline CDR1 is SGHTA and CDR2 FQGNSA. The CDR3 sequence: CASSIINEQFF. In DNA, the CDR3 is TGTGCCAGCAGCATTATCAATGAGCAGTTCTTC.

V and J are TRBV28 and TRBJ1-5; 7 positions match TRBD1. CDR3 length: 15 residues. CDR1 is MDHEN and CDR2 is SYDVKM in the germline V gene. Unmatched junction bases numbered 9, after V lost 3 bases and J lost 7 bases. This CDR3 reads CASSFSRVGGQPQHF. The CDR3 bases are TGTGCCAGCAGTTTTTCCCGGGTAGGGGGCCAGCCCCAGCATTTT.

The chain combines TRBV20-1 with TRBJ2-5, with no clear D. Germline assignment: CDR1 DFQATT and CDR2 SNEGSKA (reference sequence). This CDR3 region has 13 residues. Trimming removed 0 bases from V and 7 bases from J, with 12 bases in between. The CDR3, as DNA: TGCAGTGCTAGAGAAACGGGTAGGGTGACCCAGTACTTC. Translated, it gives CSARETGRVTQYF.

J is TRBJ2-1 and V is TRBV2; D remains ambiguous. This CDR3 is 15 amino acids long. Germline-derived CDR1 and CDR2 are SNHLY and FYNNEI. Trimming stripped 5 bases from V and 2 bases from J, with 13 bases between. This CDR3 is CASSYSGGTYNEQFF. CDR3 DNA: TGTGCCAGCAGTTACTCCGGCGGAACCTACAATGAGCAGTTCTTC.

In its sample, this clonotype was seen a few times. The J gene is TRBJ1-1, the V gene TRBV10-3; a possible D gene is TRBD1 (6 bases). Between the trimmed V and J ends, which lost 3 bases and 4 bases, there was a span of 24 bases. CDR1 ENHRY and CDR2 SYGVKD come from the germline V gene. This CDR3 contains 18 residues. CDR3 loop: CAISEVSGGAKGITEAFF. CDR3 sequence (DNA): TGTGCCATCAGTGAAGTCTCGGGGGGCGCAAAAGGGATCACTGAAGCTTTCTTT.

The chain has TRBV7-9 and TRBJ2-7; 9 bases line up with TRBD2. CDR3 size: 15 residues. Per the germline V gene, CDR1 is SEHNR and CDR2 is FQNEAQ (reference sequence). V trimming: 6 bases; J trimming: 5 bases; junction bases outside the gene matches: 11. The CDR3 sequence is CASRPPWREGHEQYF. Here the CDR3 DNA reads TGTGCCAGCAGGCCCCCCTGGCGGGAGGGCCACGAGCAGTACTTC.

The chain recombines TRBV7-8 with TRBJ2-1, with 13 bases matching TRBD2. The ends lost 4 bases at V and 5 bases at J; junction bases unmatched: 14. Germline values: CDR1 SGHVS, CDR2 FQNEAQ. The CDR3 is 19 residues long. Here the CDR3 reads CASSSGRGLAGPSNNEQFF. Here the CDR3 DNA reads TGTGCCAGCAGCTCAGGGCGGGGACTAGCGGGACCTTCCAACAATGAGCAGTTCTTC. Complete variable domain (other parts from reference TRBV7-8 and TRBJ2-1): GAGVSQSPRYKVAKRGQDVALRCDPISGHVSLFWYQQALGQGPEFLTYFQNEAQLDKSGLPSDRFFAERPEGSVSTLKIQRTQQEDSAVYLCASSSGRGLAGPSNNEQFFGPGTRLTVL.

This chain joins TRBV20-1 and TRBJ1-5; no firm D call. The V gene's germline CDR1 is DFQATT and CDR2 SNEGSKA (reference sequence). Trimming stripped 0 bases from V and 8 bases from J, with 11 bases between. The CDR3 has 13 amino acids. The CDR3 reads CSARDLVREPQHF. CDR3 sequence (DNA): TGCAGTGCTAGAGATCTGGTGCGAGAGCCCCAGCATTTT.

This clonotype turned up a few times. The chain carries TRBV20-1 and TRBJ2-6; TRBD1 matches 9 bases. The germline CDR1 and CDR2 sequences are DFQATT and SNEGSKA (reference sequence). V was pared by 6 bases and J by 0 bases, with 6 bases of the junction left unmatched. This CDR3 has 16 residues. As DNA, the CDR3 is TGCAGTGCGATGGGACAGGGAAGCTCTGGGGCCAACGTCCTGACTTTC. This sequence encodes CSAMGQGSSGANVLTF.

This clonotype came up a few times. The genes are TRBV19 and TRBJ1-5; D perhaps matches TRBD1 (6 bases). This CDR3 region has 13 residues. V was trimmed by 3 bases and J by 4 bases, leaving 7 bases between them. From germline, CDR1 is LNHDA and CDR2 SQIVND (reference sequence). The CDR3 spells CASSMRGNQPQHF. The CDR3 DNA follows: TGTGCCAGTAGTATGAGGGGGAATCAGCCCCAGCATTTT.

This clonotype turned up a few times. This chain connects TRBV6-1 to TRBJ1-5; TRBD1 is a possible D gene (5 bases). The germline gives CDR1 MNHNS, CDR2 SASEGT. This CDR3 is 14 amino acids long. Trimming shortened V by 6 bases and J by 3 bases, and 12 bases separated the two germline ends. The CDR3 DNA reads as TGTGCCAGCAGCCCGGACACCTCCAATCAGCCCCAGCATTTT. Its protein is CASSPDTSNQPQHF.

The chain carries TRBV27 and TRBJ2-3; TRBD2 is a possible D gene (5 bases). Trimming shortened V by 5 bases and J by 0 bases, and 24 bases separated the two germline ends. This CDR3 comprises 19 residues. Germline assignment: CDR1 MNHEY and CDR2 SMNVEV (reference sequence). The DNA of the CDR3 is TGTGCCAGCAGTGTTCAGTTCCGGGGAGCGGCCGGTAGCACAGATACGCAGTATTTT. Translating gives CASSVQFRGAAGSTDTQYF.

The V gene is TRBV7-9, the J gene TRBJ2-3; no reliable D call. The germline gives CDR1 SEHNR, CDR2 FQNEAQ (reference sequence). V gave up 5 bases and J gave up 5 bases, with 8 bases separating them. This CDR3 comprises 12 residues. The CDR3 region is CASSRLVDTQYF. The CDR3 nucleotides read TGTGCCAGCAGCCGACTTGTAGATACGCAGTATTTT.

The rearrangement joins TRBV20-1 to TRBJ1-2; TRBD1 agrees at 9 bases. The CDR3 extends over 14 amino acids. Germline CDR1 reads DFQATT; CDR2 reads SNEGSKA (reference sequence). V dropped 3 bases and J dropped 5; count of bases not matched to a gene: 7. This CDR3 is CSASPGQGIYGYTF. The CDR3 nucleotides are TGCAGTGCTAGCCCGGGACAGGGAATATATGGCTACACCTTC.

V gene TRBV28 combines with J gene TRBJ1-1, with unresolved D. CDR3 length: 14 residues. The V gene's germline CDR1 is MDHEN and CDR2 SYDVKM. Trimming left V 3 bases short and J 3 bases short, with 11 bases between. CDR3 region: CASSLSRIYTEAFF. In nucleotides, the CDR3 is TGTGCCAGCAGTTTGTCCAGGATCTACACTGAAGCTTTCTTT.

V usage is TRBV2 and J usage is TRBJ2-4; 11 positions agree with TRBD1. CDR1 SNHLY and CDR2 FYNNEI come from the germline V gene. The V gene end was trimmed by 6 bases and the J gene end by 8 bases; junction bases not matched to a gene: 3. CDR3 length equals 13 residues. The CDR3 DNA sequence: TGTGCCAGCAGCGGACAGGGGGCGGACATTCAGTACTTC. Translated, it gives CASSGQGADIQYF.

The chain recombines TRBV24-1 with TRBJ2-1, with D possibly matching TRBD1 (6 bases). Trimming left V 6 bases short and J 9 bases short, with 11 bases between. The CDR3 has 12 residues. Germline loops: CDR1 KGHDR, CDR2 SFDVKD. DNA for the CDR3: TGTGCCACCAGTACGCAGGGGTTTGAGCAGTTCTTC. This translates into CATSTQGFEQFF.

The V call is TRBV6-1, the J call TRBJ2-3, with 7 bases identical to TRBD2. After removal of 3 bases from V and 1 base from J, the junction contained 7 bases not matched to a gene. Germline V gives CDR1 MNHNS, CDR2 SASEGT. The CDR3 is made up of 16 amino acids. This chain's CDR3 is CASSESLADGTDTQYF. The CDR3 bases are TGTGCCAGCAGTGAGTCCCTAGCGGACGGCACAGATACGCAGTATTTT.

V is TRBV6-1 and J is TRBJ2-1, with TRBD2 matching 7 bases. V was clipped by 6 bases and J by 8 bases; unmatched bases: 4. Germline V CDR1 and CDR2: MNHNS, SASEGT. There are 12 residues in the CDR3. The CDR3 sequence: CASRGGLHEQFF. The CDR3 DNA follows: TGTGCCAGCAGGGGAGGGTTGCATGAGCAGTTCTTC.

V is TRBV20-1 and J is TRBJ2-1, with 9 bases fitting TRBD2. Trimming cost V 3 bases and J 6 bases; bases outside gene matches: 15. The CDR3 loop spans 17 amino acids. Germline CDR1 and CDR2: DFQATT and SNEGSKA (reference sequence). The DNA for the CDR3 is TGCAGTGCTAGGGTGTATCGGGCTAGCGGGAAGAGCAATGAGCAGTTCTTC. Its translation: CSARVYRASGKSNEQFF.

The rearrangement joins TRBV20-1 to TRBJ1-2; D not certain. The V end lost 4 bases, the J end lost 4 bases, and 4 bases lay between the germline ends. Germline V gene data show CDR1 as DFQATT and CDR2 as SNEGSKA (reference sequence). The CDR3 loop spans 10 amino acids. The CDR3 loop is CSATAYGYTF. CDR3 nucleotides: TGCAGTGCTACAGCCTATGGCTACACCTTC.

The chain combines TRBV7-9 with TRBJ2-5; perhaps D is TRBD1 or TRBD2 (6 bases each). Germline CDR1 is SEHNR and CDR2 is FQNEAQ (reference sequence). CDR3 length equals 16 residues. V lost 3 bases to trimming and J lost 0 bases, with 14 bases between them. CDR3 amino acids: CASSLGGPANQETQYF. Written as DNA, the CDR3 is TGTGCCAGCAGCTTGGGGGGCCCAGCTAACCAAGAGACCCAGTACTTC.

The genes are TRBV6-1 and TRBJ2-1, with D perhaps matching TRBD2 (6 bases). CDR1 and CDR2 (germline): MNHNS, SASEGT. V was clipped by 1 base and J by 9 bases, with 10 bases between them. This CDR3 comprises 13 residues. The CDR3 coding sequence is TGTGCCAGCAGTGAAGGGCAGGGACTTGAGCAGTTCTTC. Translated, it gives CASSEGQGLEQFF.

The genes are TRBV28 and TRBJ1-1; D unresolved. V gave up 7 bases and J gave up 1 base, with 13 bases separating them. The CDR3 totals 14 residues. In germline, CDR1 is MDHEN, CDR2 SYDVKM. In nucleotides, the CDR3 is TGTGCCAGCAACCTATTCTCGGGGAACACTGAAGCTTTCTTT. Residues: CASNLFSGNTEAFF.

The chain has TRBV15 and TRBJ2-3, with D unclear. Trimming stripped 0 bases from V and 2 bases from J, with 9 bases between. The CDR3 length is 15 residues. CDR1 and CDR2 (germline): LNHNV, YYDKDF (reference sequence). The CDR3 region has the DNA TGTGCCACCAGCAGAGATCGCGCTTCCACAGATACGCAGTATTTT. Translation gives CATSRDRASTDTQYF.

The chain uses TRBV2 and TRBJ2-5; D may be TRBD2 (7 bases). There are 13 residues in the CDR3. In germline, CDR1 is SNHLY, CDR2 FYNNEI. With 7 bases removed from V and 4 bases from J, the gap between germline ends came to 13 bases. The CDR3: CASTGGPRETQYF. For the CDR3, the DNA is TGTGCCAGCACCGGGGGGCCCCGAGAGACCCAGTACTTC.